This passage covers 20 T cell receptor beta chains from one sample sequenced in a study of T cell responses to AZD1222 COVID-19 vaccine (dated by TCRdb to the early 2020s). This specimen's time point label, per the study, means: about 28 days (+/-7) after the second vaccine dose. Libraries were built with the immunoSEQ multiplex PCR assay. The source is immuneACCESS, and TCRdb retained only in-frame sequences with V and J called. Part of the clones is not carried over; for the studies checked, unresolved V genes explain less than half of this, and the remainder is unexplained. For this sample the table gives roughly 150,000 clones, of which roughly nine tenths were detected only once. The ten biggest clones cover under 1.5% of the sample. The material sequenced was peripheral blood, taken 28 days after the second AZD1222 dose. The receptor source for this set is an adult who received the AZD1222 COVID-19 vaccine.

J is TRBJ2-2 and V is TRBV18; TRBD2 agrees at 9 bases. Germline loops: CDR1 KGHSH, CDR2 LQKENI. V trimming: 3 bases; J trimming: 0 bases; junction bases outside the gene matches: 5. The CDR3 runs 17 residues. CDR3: CASSPRSSGANTGELFF. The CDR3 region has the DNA TGTGCCAGCTCACCTAGGTCTAGCGGGGCGAACACCGGGGAGCTGTTTTTT.

Here the CDR3 DNA reads TGTGCCAGCAGTTACGTCGGGACAGGGGTTTACTATGGCTACACCTTC. It specifies CASSYVGTGVYYGYTF. This chain links TRBV6-5 with TRBJ1-2, with TRBD1 matching over 10 bases. Looked up from germline, CDR1 is MNHEY and CDR2 is SVGAGI. The ends lost 2 bases at V and 3 bases at J; junction bases unmatched: 6. The CDR3 length is 16 residues.

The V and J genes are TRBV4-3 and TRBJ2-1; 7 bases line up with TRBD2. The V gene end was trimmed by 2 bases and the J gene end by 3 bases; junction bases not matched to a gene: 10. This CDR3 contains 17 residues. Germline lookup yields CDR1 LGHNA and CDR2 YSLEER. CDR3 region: CASSQSHWGGDYNEQFF. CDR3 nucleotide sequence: TGCGCCAGCAGCCAATCACATTGGGGGGGGGACTACAATGAGCAGTTCTTC.

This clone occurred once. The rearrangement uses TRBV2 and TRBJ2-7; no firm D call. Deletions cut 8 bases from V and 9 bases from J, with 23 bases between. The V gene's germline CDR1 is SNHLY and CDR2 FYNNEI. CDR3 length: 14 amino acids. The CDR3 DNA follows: TGTGCCAGCTTAACTACGGGCCTCACAGCCGGGCAGTACTTC. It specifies CASLTTGLTAGQYF.

The chain's CDR3 is CASRLGGGGTEAFF. The CDR3 nucleotides are TGTGCCAGCAGGCTGGGGGGCGGTGGCACTGAAGCTTTCTTT. V gene TRBV6-5 combines with J gene TRBJ1-1; maybe TRBD1 (6 bases). V was cut by 6 bases and J by 4 bases, with 15 bases left in between. In germline, CDR1 is MNHEY, CDR2 SVGAGI. The CDR3 contains 14 residues.

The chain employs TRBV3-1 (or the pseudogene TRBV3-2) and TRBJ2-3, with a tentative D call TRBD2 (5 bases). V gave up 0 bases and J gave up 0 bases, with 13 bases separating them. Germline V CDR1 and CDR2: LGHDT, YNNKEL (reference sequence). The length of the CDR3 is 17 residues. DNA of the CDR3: TGTGCCAGCAGCCAAGATACGAGCGGAGGAAGCACAGATACGCAGTATTTT. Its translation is CASSQDTSGGSTDTQYF.

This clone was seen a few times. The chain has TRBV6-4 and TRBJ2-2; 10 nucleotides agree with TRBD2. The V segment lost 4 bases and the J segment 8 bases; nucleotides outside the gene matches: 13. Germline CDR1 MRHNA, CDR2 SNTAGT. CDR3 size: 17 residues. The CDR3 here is CASSATGASGRFGELFF. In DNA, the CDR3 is TGTGCCAGCAGTGCCACCGGGGCTAGCGGGAGATTTGGGGAGCTGTTTTTT.

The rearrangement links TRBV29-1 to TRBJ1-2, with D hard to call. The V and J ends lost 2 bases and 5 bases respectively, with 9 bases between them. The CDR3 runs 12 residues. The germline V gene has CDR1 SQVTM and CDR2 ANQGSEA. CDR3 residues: CSVEKGSYGYTF. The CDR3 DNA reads TGCAGCGTTGAAAAGGGTTCTTATGGCTACACCTTC.

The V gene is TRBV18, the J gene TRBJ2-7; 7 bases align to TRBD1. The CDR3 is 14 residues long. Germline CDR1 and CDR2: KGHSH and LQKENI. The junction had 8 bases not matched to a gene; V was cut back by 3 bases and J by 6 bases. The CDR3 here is CASSPRTGTGEQYF. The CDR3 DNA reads TGTGCCAGCTCACCGCGGACAGGAACGGGCGAGCAGTACTTC.

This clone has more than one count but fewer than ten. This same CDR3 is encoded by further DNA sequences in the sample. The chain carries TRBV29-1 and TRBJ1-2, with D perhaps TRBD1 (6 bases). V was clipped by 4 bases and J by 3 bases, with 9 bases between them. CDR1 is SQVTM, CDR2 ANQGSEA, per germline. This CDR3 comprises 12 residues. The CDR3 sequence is CSVGTEDYGYTF. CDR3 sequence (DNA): TGCAGCGTTGGGACAGAGGACTATGGCTACACCTTC.

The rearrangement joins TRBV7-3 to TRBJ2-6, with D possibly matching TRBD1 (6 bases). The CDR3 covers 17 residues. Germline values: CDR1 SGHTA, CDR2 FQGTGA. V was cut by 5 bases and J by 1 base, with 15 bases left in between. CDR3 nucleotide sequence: TGTGCCAGCAGCCAGGACGGGACACGGTCTGGGGCCAACGTCCTGACTTTC. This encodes CASSQDGTRSGANVLTF.

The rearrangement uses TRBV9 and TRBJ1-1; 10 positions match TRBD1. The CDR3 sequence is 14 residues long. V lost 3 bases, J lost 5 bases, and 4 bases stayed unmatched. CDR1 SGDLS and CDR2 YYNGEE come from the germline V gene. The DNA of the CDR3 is TGTGCCAGCAGCGCAGGACAGGGGGTAACTGAAGCTTTCTTT. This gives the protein CASSAGQGVTEAFF.

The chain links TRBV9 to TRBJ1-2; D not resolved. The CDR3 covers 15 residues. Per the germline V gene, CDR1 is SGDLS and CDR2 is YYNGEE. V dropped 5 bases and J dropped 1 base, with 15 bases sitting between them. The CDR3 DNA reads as TGTGCCAGCAGTCCGGACGGCCTTTTTAACTATGGCTACACCTTC. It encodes CASSPDGLFNYGYTF.

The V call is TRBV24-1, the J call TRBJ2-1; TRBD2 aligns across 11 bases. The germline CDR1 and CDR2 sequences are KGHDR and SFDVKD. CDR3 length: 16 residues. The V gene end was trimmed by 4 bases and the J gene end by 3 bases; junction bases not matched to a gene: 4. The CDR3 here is CATSEIAGGDYNEQFF. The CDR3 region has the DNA TGTGCCACCAGTGAGATAGCGGGAGGGGACTACAATGAGCAGTTCTTC.

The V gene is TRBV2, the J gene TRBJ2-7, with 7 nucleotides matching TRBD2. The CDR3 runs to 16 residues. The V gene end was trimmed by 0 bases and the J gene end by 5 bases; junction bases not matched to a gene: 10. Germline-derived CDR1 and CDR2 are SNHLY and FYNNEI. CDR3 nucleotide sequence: TGTGCCAGCAGTGAAGCGCTTCGGGGGGACGGTGACGAGCAGTACTTC. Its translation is CASSEALRGDGDEQYF.

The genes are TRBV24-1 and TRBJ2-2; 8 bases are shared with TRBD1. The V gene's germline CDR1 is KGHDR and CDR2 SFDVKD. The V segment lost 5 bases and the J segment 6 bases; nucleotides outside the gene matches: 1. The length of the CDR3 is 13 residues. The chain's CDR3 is CATSADRAGELFF. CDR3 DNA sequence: TGTGCCACCAGTGCGGACAGGGCCGGGGAGCTGTTTTTT.

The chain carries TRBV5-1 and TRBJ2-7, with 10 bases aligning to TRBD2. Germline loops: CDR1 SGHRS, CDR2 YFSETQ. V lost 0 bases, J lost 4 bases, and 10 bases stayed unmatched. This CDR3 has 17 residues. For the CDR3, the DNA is TGCGCCAGCAGCTTGGGGCTAGCGGGAGTCCGTATTTACGAGCAGTACTTC. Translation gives CASSLGLAGVRIYEQYF.

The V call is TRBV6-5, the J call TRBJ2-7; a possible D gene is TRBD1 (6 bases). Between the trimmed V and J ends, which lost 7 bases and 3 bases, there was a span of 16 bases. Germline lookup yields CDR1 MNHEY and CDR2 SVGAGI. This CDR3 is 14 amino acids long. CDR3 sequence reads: CASTKLKTGYEQYF. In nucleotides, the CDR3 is TGTGCCAGCACCAAACTCAAGACAGGCTACGAGCAGTACTTC.

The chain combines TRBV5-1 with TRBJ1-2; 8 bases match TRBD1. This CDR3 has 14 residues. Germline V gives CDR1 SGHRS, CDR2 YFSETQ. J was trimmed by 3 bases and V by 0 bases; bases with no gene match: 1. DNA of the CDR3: TGCGCCAGCAGCTTGGCAGGGGGCGACTATGGCTACACCTTC. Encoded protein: CASSLAGGDYGYTF.

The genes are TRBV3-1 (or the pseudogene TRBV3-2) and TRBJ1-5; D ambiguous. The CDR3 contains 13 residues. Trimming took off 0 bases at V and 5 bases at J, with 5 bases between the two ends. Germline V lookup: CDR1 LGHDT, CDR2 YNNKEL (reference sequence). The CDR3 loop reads CASSQDLDQPQHF. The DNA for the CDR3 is TGTGCCAGCAGCCAAGATTTGGATCAGCCCCAGCATTTT.